This T cell receptor beta chain was recovered during a study of cytomegalovirus exposure and HLA in healthy donors. About this clone itself: Its antigen is unidentified.

Only in-frame clones appear in the TCRdb table, and some are missing; sequencing was by immunoSEQ multiplex PCR. Among around 250,000 clones listed, about 90% were seen once. Separate from the roughly 720-subject first cohort was the 120-subject validation cohort, to which the donors belonged. Broader study findings: In vitro checks showed that a few CMV-associated chains really do target CMV antigens. For cytomegalovirus status, the classifier reportedly gave diagnoses with high specificity and sensitivity. Cytomegalovirus-associated TCR beta chains were listed, numbering more than 150.

After removal of 6 bases from V and 4 bases from J, the junction contained 7 bases not matched to a gene. Germline loops: CDR1 LGHNT, CDR2 FRNRAP. CDR3 length equals 15 residues. This TCR derives from a woman aged 18-29 years in good health and CMV-seronegative. Sample: PBMCs. The J gene is TRBJ2-1, the V gene TRBV12-5; 9 bases agree with TRBD2. CDR3 residues: CASGPGRGGYNEQFF. The DNA for the CDR3 is TGTGCTAGTGGCCCTGGGCGGGGGGGTTACAATGAGCAGTTCTTC. The full variable domain, in which reference TRBV12-5 and TRBJ2-1 provide the parts outside the CDR3, is DARVTQTPRHKVTEMGQEVTMRCQPILGHNTVFWYRQTMMQGLELLAYFRNRAPLDDSGMPKDRFSAEMPDATLATLKIQPSEPRDSAVYFCASGPGRGGYNEQFFGPGTRLTVL.